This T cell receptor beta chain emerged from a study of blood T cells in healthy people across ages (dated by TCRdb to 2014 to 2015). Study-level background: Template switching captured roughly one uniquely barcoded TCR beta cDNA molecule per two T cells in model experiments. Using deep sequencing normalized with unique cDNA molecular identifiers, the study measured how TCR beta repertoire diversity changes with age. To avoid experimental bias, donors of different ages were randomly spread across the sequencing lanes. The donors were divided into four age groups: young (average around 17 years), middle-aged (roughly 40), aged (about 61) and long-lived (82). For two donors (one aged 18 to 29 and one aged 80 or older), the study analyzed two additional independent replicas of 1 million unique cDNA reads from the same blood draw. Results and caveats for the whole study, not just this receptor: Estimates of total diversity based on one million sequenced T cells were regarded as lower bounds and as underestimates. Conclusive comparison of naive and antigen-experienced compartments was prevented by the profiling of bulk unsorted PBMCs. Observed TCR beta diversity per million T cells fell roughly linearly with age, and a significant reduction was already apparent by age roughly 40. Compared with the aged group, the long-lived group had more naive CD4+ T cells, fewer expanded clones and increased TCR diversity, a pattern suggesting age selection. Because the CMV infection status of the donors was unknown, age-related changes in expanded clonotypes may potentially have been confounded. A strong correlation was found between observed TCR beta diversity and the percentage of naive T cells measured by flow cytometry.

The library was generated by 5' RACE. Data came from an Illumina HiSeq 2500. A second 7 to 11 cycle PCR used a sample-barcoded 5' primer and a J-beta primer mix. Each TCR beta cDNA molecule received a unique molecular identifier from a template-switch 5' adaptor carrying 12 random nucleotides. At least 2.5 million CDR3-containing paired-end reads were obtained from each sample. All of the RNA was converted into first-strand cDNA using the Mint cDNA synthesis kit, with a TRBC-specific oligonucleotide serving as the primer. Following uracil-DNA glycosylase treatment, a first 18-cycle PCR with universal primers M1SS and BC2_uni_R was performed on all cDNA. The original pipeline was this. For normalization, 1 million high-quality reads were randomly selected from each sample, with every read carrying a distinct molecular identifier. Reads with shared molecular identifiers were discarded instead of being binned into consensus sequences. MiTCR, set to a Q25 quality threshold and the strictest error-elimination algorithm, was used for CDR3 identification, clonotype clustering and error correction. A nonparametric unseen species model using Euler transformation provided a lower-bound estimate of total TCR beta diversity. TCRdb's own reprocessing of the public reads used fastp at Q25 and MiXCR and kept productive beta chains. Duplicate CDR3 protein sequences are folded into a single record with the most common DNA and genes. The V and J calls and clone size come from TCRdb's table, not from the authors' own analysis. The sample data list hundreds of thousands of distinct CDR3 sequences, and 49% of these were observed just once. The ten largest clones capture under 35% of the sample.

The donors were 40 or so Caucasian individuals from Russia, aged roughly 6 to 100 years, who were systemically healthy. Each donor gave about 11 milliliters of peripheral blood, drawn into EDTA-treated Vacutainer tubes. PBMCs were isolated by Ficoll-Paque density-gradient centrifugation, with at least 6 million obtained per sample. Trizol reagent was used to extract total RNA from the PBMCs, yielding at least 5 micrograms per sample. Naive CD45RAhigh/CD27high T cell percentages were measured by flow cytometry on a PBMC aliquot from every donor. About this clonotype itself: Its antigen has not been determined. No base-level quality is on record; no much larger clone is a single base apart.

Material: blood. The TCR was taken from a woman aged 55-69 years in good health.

At the DNA level, the sequence is TGCAGTGCTAGAGATAGTAGCGGGAGGAGCTCCTACAATGAGCAGTTCTTC. It codes for CSARDSSGRSSYNEQFF. The chain is encoded by TRBV20-1 joined to TRBJ2-1, and TRBD2 matches 10 of the central bases. The CDR3 covers 17 residues, taking in both the cysteine and the phenylalanine. Only the CDR3 part of the read is kept: 51 bases, read in frame from the first base. The V end gives up 0 bases and the J end 0 bases, leaving 5 bases in the junction not matched to a gene. CDR1 DFQATT and CDR2 SNEGSKA are derived from the germline V gene (reference sequence).